This TCR beta chain was recorded in a study of radiation and T cells in renal cell carcinoma. Study overall: Nephrectomy followed 15 Gy stereotactic body radiation by 4 weeks.

V lost 4 bases, J lost 1 base, and 10 bases lay in between. This CDR3 has 14 amino acids. CDR1 and CDR2 (germline): MDHEN, SYDVKM. The protocol was immunoSEQ multiplex PCR, while the TCRdb copy is restricted to in-frame clones and leaves out a portion. The data show roughly 150,000 clones, 88% seen once. Regarding the study as a whole: From baseline, blood top tumor clonotypes peaked at 2 weeks post-radiation.

Notes on this clone: What it binds is unknown.

Time point meaning: baseline pretreatment blood. Specified treatment: 15 Gy SBRT to primary tumor, nephrectomy 4 weeks later. The chain combines TRBV28 with TRBJ1-1; D call uncertain. The sample in question was blood, obtained from a patient whose treatment included radiotherapy and nephrectomy. This receptor was obtained from a woman in her 70s with renal cell carcinoma. CDR3 sequence: CASSSPPANTEAFF. As DNA, the CDR3 is TGTGCCAGCAGTTCCCCCCCAGCGAACACTGAAGCTTTCTTT.